These 9 T cell receptor beta chains were sequenced from one sample in a study of post-analysis software for immune sequencing data. The study's findings and limits: TRBV segments more frequent in patients than in controls numbered roughly 5 and included TRBV5-6, TRBV5-1 and TRBV20-1.

Their target antigens are unknown. Built from TCR beta cDNA, the libraries had unique molecular identifiers in them. One entry per CDR3 protein, called by TCRdb with MiXCR from the PCR reads. The sample lists roughly 700,000 distinct CDR3 sequences; 30% were seen once. The sequencing input was blood. The receptors stem from a girl aged 5 to 17 with multiple sclerosis.

This rearrangement joins TRBV2 to TRBJ2-2; D is unresolved. The CDR3 is made up of 13 amino acids. Deletions cut 2 bases from V and 8 bases from J, with 9 bases between. The germline gives CDR1 SNHLY, CDR2 FYNNEI. CDR3: CASSETVRGELFF. CDR3 nucleotides: TGTGCCAGCAGTGAAACCGTTAGGGGGGAGCTGTTTTTT.

The chain links TRBV28 to TRBJ1-2, with D possibly being TRBD1 (5 bases). Trimming stripped 7 bases from V and 4 bases from J, with 10 bases between. The CDR3 totals 12 residues. CDR1 is MDHEN and CDR2 is SYDVKM in the germline V gene. The chain's CDR3 is CASTREAYGYTF. The CDR3 DNA follows: TGTGCCAGCACCAGGGAAGCCTATGGCTACACCTTC.

About this clonotype itself: The CDR3 end shows no conserved phenylalanine or tryptophan, and so a read error is likely. The rearrangement joins TRBV28 to TRBJ2-7, with 9 bases matching TRBD2. J was trimmed by 5 bases and V by 7 bases; bases with no gene match: 3. The length of the CDR3 is 12 residues. The V gene's germline CDR1 is MDHEN and CDR2 SYDVKM. The CDR3 bases are TGTGCCAGCAAGGCGGGAGGGGACGAGCAGTACCTC. Protein sequence: CASKAGGDEQYL.

This clonotype was seen a handful of times. The J gene is TRBJ2-4, the V gene TRBV7-9; 7 bases align to TRBD2. The V gene end was trimmed by 1 base and the J gene end by 6 bases; junction bases not matched to a gene: 9. Germline CDR1 reads SEHNR; CDR2 reads FQNEAQ (reference sequence). This CDR3 is built from 16 residues. DNA of the CDR3: TGTGCCAGCAGCTTAGGTTCCGGGACTACGGTAAACATTCAGTACTTC. Translating gives CASSLGSGTTVNIQYF.

This clonotype showed up just a few times. This sequence joins TRBV10-3 and TRBJ1-1; no clear D gene. The V and J ends lost 6 bases and 1 base respectively, with 9 bases between them. Germline CDR1 and CDR2: ENHRY and SYGVKD. The CDR3 extends over 13 amino acids. Written as DNA, the CDR3 is TGTGCCATCAGCCATAAAGGGAACACTGAAGCTTTCTTT. Amino acids: CAISHKGNTEAFF.

A few counts support this clonotype. The V gene is TRBV7-9, the J gene TRBJ2-1; 7 nucleotides agree with TRBD1. Germline trimming cut 5 bases from V and 4 bases from J; bases unmatched to any gene: 2. CDR3 size: 13 residues. Per germline, CDR1 SEHNR and CDR2 FQNEAQ (reference sequence). The CDR3 DNA is TGTGCCAGCAGCATCAGGGGGTACAATGAGCAGTTCTTC. This sequence encodes CASSIRGYNEQFF.

The chain combines TRBV20-1 with TRBJ2-7; D might be TRBD1 or TRBD2, each matching 5 bases. The V gene lost 5 bases and the J gene lost 1 base, with 12 bases spanning the gap. The CDR3 runs 13 residues. Germline V lookup: CDR1 DFQATT, CDR2 SNEGSKA (reference sequence). The CDR3 coding sequence is TGCAGTGCTCAAGGGACGTCTTCCTACGAGCAGTACTTC. Amino acids: CSAQGTSSYEQYF.

The gene calls are TRBV29-1 and TRBJ2-4; D might be TRBD2 (7 bases). The germline V gene has CDR1 SQVTM and CDR2 ANQGSEA. The V end was cut by 7 bases, the J end by 7 bases, with 17 bases between. The CDR3 consists of 13 residues. CDR3 residues: CSAMGGPGNIQYF. CDR3 in DNA: TGCAGCGCCATGGGGGGGCCGGGTAACATTCAGTACTTC.

This clonotype was seen many times. The rearrangement uses TRBV4-2 and TRBJ1-2, with a possible D match to TRBD1 (6 bases). The V end was cut by 0 bases, the J end by 4 bases, with 24 bases between. The CDR3 has 19 residues. The germline gives CDR1 LGHNA, CDR2 YNFKEQ. In nucleotides, the CDR3 is TGTGCCAGCAGCCAAGATTCCCGCCGGACAGCTAGACCCTCCTATGGCTACACCTTC. Protein product: CASSQDSRRTARPSYGYTF.